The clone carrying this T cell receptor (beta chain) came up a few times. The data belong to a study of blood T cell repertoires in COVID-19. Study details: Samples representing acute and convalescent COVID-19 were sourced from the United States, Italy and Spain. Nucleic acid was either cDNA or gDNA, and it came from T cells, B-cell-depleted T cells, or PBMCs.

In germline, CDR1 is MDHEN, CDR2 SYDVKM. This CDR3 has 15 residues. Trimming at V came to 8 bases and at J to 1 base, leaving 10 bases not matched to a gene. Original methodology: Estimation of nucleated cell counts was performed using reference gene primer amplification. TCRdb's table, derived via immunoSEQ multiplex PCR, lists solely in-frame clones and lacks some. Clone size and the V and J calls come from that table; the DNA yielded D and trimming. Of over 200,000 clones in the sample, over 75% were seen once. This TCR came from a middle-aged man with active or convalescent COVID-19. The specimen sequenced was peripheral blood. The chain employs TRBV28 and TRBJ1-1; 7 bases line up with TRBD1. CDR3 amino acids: CASARLGTENTEAFF. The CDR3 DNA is TGTGCCAGCGCCCGCCTCGGGACAGAGAACACTGAAGCTTTCTTT. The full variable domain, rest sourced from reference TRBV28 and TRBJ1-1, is DVKVTQSSRYLVKRTGEKVFLECVQDMDHENMFWYRQDPGLGLRLIYFSYDVKMKEKGDIPEGYSVSREKKERFSLILESASTNQTSMYLCASARLGTENTEAFFGQGTRLTVV.